Shown below are 27 T cell receptor beta chains from a single sample sequenced in a study of blood T cell repertoires in COVID-19. Profiled with immunoSEQ multiplex PCR; TCRdb holds only in-frame clones, not every one. Among roughly 87,000 clones listed, roughly 80% were seen once. The sequenced sample was peripheral blood. These receptors were collected from a woman between 50 and 59 years old with acute or convalescent COVID-19.

This clone occurred a few times. This CDR3 reads CASSRAETQYF. In DNA, the CDR3 is TGTGCCAGCAGCCGAGCAGAGACCCAGTACTTC. The chain uses TRBV3-1 (or the pseudogene TRBV3-2) and TRBJ2-5; D gene uncertain. V lost 4 bases and J lost 4, with 4 bases in between. Germline lookup yields CDR1 LGHDT and CDR2 YNNKEL (reference sequence). CDR3 length: 11 residues.

The V and J genes are TRBV11-1 and TRBJ2-1; 9 bases are shared with TRBD2. From germline, CDR1 is SGHAT and CDR2 FQDESV (reference sequence). J gave up 0 bases and V 1 base, and 1 base lay outside the gene matches. The CDR3 spans 16 residues. The CDR3 nucleotides are TGTGCCAGCAGCTTAGGTAGCGGGGGCTCCTACAATGAGCAGTTCTTC. Encoded protein: CASSLGSGGSYNEQFF.

The V gene is TRBV9, the J gene TRBJ2-2; the D is unclear. CDR1 and CDR2 from the germline V gene are SGDLS and YYNGEE. The CDR3 length is 14 residues. The V and J ends lost 0 bases and 1 base respectively, with 4 bases between them. The CDR3 DNA sequence: TGTGCCAGCAGCGTAGTCGGGAACACCGGGGAGCTGTTTTTT. It is translated as CASSVVGNTGELFF.

The rearrangement links TRBV9 to TRBJ2-7; weak D call: TRBD2 (5 bases). This CDR3 spans 15 amino acids. Germline assignment: CDR1 SGDLS and CDR2 YYNGEE. The ends were cut back, 0 bases at V and 0 bases at J, with 10 bases in the middle. CDR3 amino acids: CASSVGAGSSYEQYF. The CDR3 bases are TGTGCCAGCAGCGTAGGGGCTGGGAGCTCCTACGAGCAGTACTTC.

The chain has TRBV5-8 and TRBJ1-4; D is unresolved. The ends were cut back, 3 bases at V and 5 bases at J, with 11 bases in the middle. This CDR3 spans 14 amino acids. Germline V gene lookup returns CDR1 SGHTS and CDR2 YDEGEE. For the CDR3, the DNA is TGTGCCAGCAGCTCGAGCCCCGTGAATGAAAAACTGTTTTTT. Amino acids: CASSSSPVNEKLFF.

The sample holds a few counts of this clone. V gene TRBV6-2 or TRBV6-3 combines with J gene TRBJ1-2, with a weak D call TRBD1 (6 bases). Germline values: CDR1 MNHEY, CDR2 SVGEGT. The CDR3 is 15 residues long. V gave up 6 bases and J gave up 6 bases, with 20 bases separating them. This chain's CDR3 is CASSHYKGGGDGYTF. The CDR3 bases are TGTGCCAGCAGCCACTATAAGGGCGGGGGCGATGGCTACACCTTC.

The chain couples TRBV23-1 to TRBJ1-3; no clear D gene. TRBV23-1 is an ORF for which the function is uncertain. Trimming left V 6 bases short and J 4 bases short, with 7 bases between. The CDR3 is 12 amino acids. The CDR3 spells CASRRTGNTIYF. For the CDR3, the DNA is TGCGCCAGCAGACGCACAGGAAACACCATATATTTT.

The chain uses TRBV15 and TRBJ1-6; D unresolved. Germline V CDR1 and CDR2: LNHNV, YYDKDF (reference sequence). The CDR3 is made up of 17 amino acids. V shed 5 bases and J shed 0 bases, with 14 bases lying between them. The CDR3 sequence is CATSPGMADSYNSPLHF. CDR3 DNA: TGTGCCACCAGCCCTGGTATGGCAGACTCCTATAATTCACCCCTCCACTTT.

This chain links TRBV5-1 with TRBJ1-1, with 7 nucleotides matching TRBD1. Trimming cost V 4 bases and J 2 bases; bases outside gene matches: 5. The length of the CDR3 is 14 residues. Germline V gene sequence: CDR1 SGHRS, CDR2 YFSETQ. In DNA, the CDR3 is TGCGCCAGCAGCGAAGGGACAGCTAACACTGAAGCTTTCTTT. It specifies CASSEGTANTEAFF.

CDR3 sequence (DNA): TGTGCCACCAGCATCCGGGACAGGGGGGATCAGCCCCAGCATTTT. It translates to CATSIRDRGDQPQHF. The gene calls are TRBV15 and TRBJ1-5; 11 bases fit TRBD1. This CDR3 has 15 amino acids. The J segment lost 5 bases and the V segment lost 4 bases, leaving 4 bases of the junction unmatched. Germline V lookup: CDR1 LNHNV, CDR2 YYDKDF (reference sequence). Based on the CDR3 plus reference TRBV15 and TRBJ1-5, the full variable domain is DAMVIQNPRYQVTQFGKPVTLSCSQTLNHNVMYWYQQKSSQAPKLLFHYYDKDFNNEADTPDNFQSRRPNTSFCFLDIRSPGLGDTAMYLCATSIRDRGDQPQHFGDGTRLSIL.

The genes are TRBV7-8 and TRBJ2-7, with 8 bases lining up with TRBD2. The CDR3 runs to 15 residues. Germline CDR1 SGHVS, CDR2 FQNEAQ. V shed 4 bases and J 3 bases; nucleotides not matched to a gene: 8. The CDR3 coding sequence is TGTGCCAGCAGCTGGGCACGGGGGGGCAACTACGAGCAGTACTTC. Translation gives CASSWARGGNYEQYF.

This CDR3 is CASSKPGQGGTEAFF. The DNA of the CDR3 is TGTGCCAGCAGCAAACCGGGACAGGGAGGCACTGAAGCTTTCTTT. This rearrangement joins TRBV5-4 to TRBJ1-1; TRBD1 matches at 9 bases. The V gene's germline CDR1 is SGHNT and CDR2 YYREEE (reference sequence). The length of the CDR3 is 15 residues. With 4 bases clipped from V and 4 bases from J, the junction kept 8 bases outside the gene matches. Drawing the rest from reference TRBV5-4 and TRBJ1-1, the complete variable domain is ETGVTQSPTHLIKTRGQQVTLRCSSQSGHNTVSWYQQALGQGPQFIFQYYREEENGRGNFPPRFSGLQFPNYSSELNVNALELDDSALYLCASSKPGQGGTEAFFGQGTRLTVV.

V gene TRBV9 combines with J gene TRBJ2-5; 8 nucleotides align to TRBD1. CDR3 length equals 15 residues. Germline V gene sequence: CDR1 SGDLS, CDR2 YYNGEE. Trimming took 4 bases from V and 5 from J; bases not matched to a gene: 10. Here the CDR3 reads CASSTGQGAWETQYF. The CDR3 nucleotides read TGTGCCAGCAGCACCGGACAGGGCGCGTGGGAGACCCAGTACTTC.

The gene calls are TRBV10-3 and TRBJ1-1; D remains unclear. In germline, CDR1 is ENHRY, CDR2 SYGVKD. V was clipped by 0 bases and J by 6 bases, with 14 bases between them. The CDR3 length is 15 residues. This chain's CDR3 is CAISESRFVGAEAFF. Written as DNA, the CDR3 is TGTGCCATCAGTGAGTCGAGGTTCGTCGGAGCTGAAGCTTTCTTT.

V gene TRBV19 combines with J gene TRBJ2-1, with 10 bases matching TRBD2. The ends lost 5 bases at V and 7 bases at J; junction bases unmatched: 14. This CDR3 region has 17 residues. The germline CDR1 and CDR2 sequences are LNHDA and SQIVND (reference sequence). The CDR3 bases are TGTGCCAGTAGTCCCCCCAGCGGGGGGGCTTGGGGGAATGAGCAGTTCTTC. Protein product: CASSPPSGGAWGNEQFF. The full variable domain, in which reference TRBV19 and TRBJ2-1 provide the parts outside the CDR3, is DGGITQSPKYLFRKEGQNVTLSCEQNLNHDAMYWYRQDPGQGLRLIYYSQIVNDFQKGDIAEGYSVSREKKESFPLTVTSAQKNPTAFYLCASSPPSGGAWGNEQFFGPGTRLTVL.

The J gene is TRBJ1-1, the V gene TRBV25-1; D gene uncertain. Trimming took off 3 bases at V and 5 bases at J, with 13 bases between the two ends. From germline, CDR1 is MGHDK and CDR2 SYGVNS. The CDR3 contains 14 residues. The CDR3 is CASSEIGEWTEAFF. DNA for the CDR3: TGTGCCAGCAGTGAGATTGGGGAGTGGACTGAAGCTTTCTTT.

The gene calls are TRBV5-5 and TRBJ2-5; 8 nucleotides align to TRBD1. With V trimmed by 0 bases and J by 6 bases, 7 bases remained unmatched. CDR3 length equals 15 residues. Germline CDR1 reads SGHKS; CDR2 reads YYEKEE (reference sequence). The CDR3 spells CASSLDPGGAQTQYF. The DNA for the CDR3 is TGTGCCAGCAGCTTGGATCCAGGGGGCGCACAGACCCAGTACTTC.

The chain couples TRBV6-5 to TRBJ1-6; maybe TRBD1 (5 bases). Germline V gene sequence: CDR1 MNHEY, CDR2 SVGAGI. The CDR3 has 14 amino acids. V was shortened by 9 bases and J by 4 bases, with 13 bases between the two germline ends. CDR3 sequence (DNA): TGTGCCAGTTCGACAGAGATGTATAATTCACCCCTCCACTTT. Protein: CASSTEMYNSPLHF.

This chain links TRBV7-9 with TRBJ1-1; D is undetermined. CDR1 is SEHNR and CDR2 is FQNEAQ in the germline V gene (reference sequence). The V gene lost 6 bases and the J gene lost 10 bases, with 21 bases spanning the gap. This CDR3 has 14 amino acids. The CDR3 reads CASSRSPGERRAFF. In nucleotides, the CDR3 is TGTGCCAGCAGTCGAAGTCCCGGGGAACGGAGAGCTTTCTTT.

The chain has TRBV3-1 (or the pseudogene TRBV3-2) and TRBJ1-1, with no clear D. This CDR3 has 17 amino acids. Looked up from germline, CDR1 is LGHDT and CDR2 is YNNKEL (reference sequence). V gave up 5 bases and J gave up 2 bases, with 21 bases separating them. The CDR3 is CASSWTSPGWFNTEAFF. For the CDR3, the DNA is TGTGCCAGCAGCTGGACGTCCCCGGGGTGGTTTAACACTGAAGCTTTCTTT.

V is TRBV7-2 and J is TRBJ1-3; perhaps TRBD1 as D (5 bases). V was cut by 4 bases and J by 0 bases, with 10 bases left in between. The CDR3 spans 15 residues. CDR1 SGHTA and CDR2 FQGNSA come from the germline V gene. In nucleotides, the CDR3 is TGTGCCAGCAGCTCCAGGGTCTACTCTGGAAACACCATATATTTT. Translating gives CASSSRVYSGNTIYF.

The V call is TRBV5-4, the J call TRBJ1-1, with TRBD1 matching 9 bases. CDR1 is SGHNT and CDR2 is YYREEE in the germline V gene (reference sequence). There are 15 residues in the CDR3. The V gene end was trimmed by 5 bases and the J gene end by 1 base; junction bases not matched to a gene: 6. CDR3 amino acids: CASRTQTGGNTEAFF. The CDR3 nucleotides read TGTGCCAGCAGGACCCAGACAGGGGGGAACACTGAAGCTTTCTTT. Complete variable domain (other parts from reference TRBV5-4 and TRBJ1-1): ETGVTQSPTHLIKTRGQQVTLRCSSQSGHNTVSWYQQALGQGPQFIFQYYREEENGRGNFPPRFSGLQFPNYSSELNVNALELDDSALYLCASRTQTGGNTEAFFGQGTRLTVV.

CDR3 in DNA: TGTGCCAGCAGCCTACTAACCGGGGAGCTGTTTTTT. As protein: CASSLLTGELFF. This chain links TRBV3-1 (or the pseudogene TRBV3-2) with TRBJ2-2; D is undetermined. With 4 bases removed from V and 5 bases from J, the gap between germline ends came to 5 bases. The length of the CDR3 is 12 residues. In germline, CDR1 is LGHDT, CDR2 YNNKEL (reference sequence).

This clone has a handful of counts. The V gene is TRBV12-3 or TRBV12-4, the J gene TRBJ1-2, with 7 bases matching TRBD1. This CDR3 comprises 12 residues. The J segment lost 8 bases and the V segment lost 5 bases, leaving 5 bases of the junction unmatched. CDR3 nucleotide sequence: TGTGCCAGCAGTCAAGACAGGGTAGGCTACACCTTC. Translation gives CASSQDRVGYTF.

This chain links TRBV2 with TRBJ2-5; 9 bases align to TRBD1. V was pared by 7 bases and J by 1 base, with 10 bases of the junction left unmatched. Germline V gene data show CDR1 as SNHLY and CDR2 as FYNNEI. The CDR3 totals 16 residues. DNA for the CDR3: TGTGCCAGCATCGTCGGGACAGGGATCCGCCAAGAGACCCAGTACTTC. This codes for CASIVGTGIRQETQYF.

The chain couples TRBV19 to TRBJ1-1, with D perhaps TRBD1 (6 bases). V lost 5 bases and J lost 1, with 14 bases in between. The length of the CDR3 is 15 residues. Germline assignment: CDR1 LNHDA and CDR2 SQIVND (reference sequence). The DNA for the CDR3 is TGTGCCAGTAGTTTATTTACGACAGGGAACACTGAAGCTTTCTTT. This encodes CASSLFTTGNTEAFF. The full variable domain, in which reference TRBV19 and TRBJ1-1 provide the parts outside the CDR3, is DGGITQSPKYLFRKEGQNVTLSCEQNLNHDAMYWYRQDPGQGLRLIYYSQIVNDFQKGDIAEGYSVSREKKESFPLTVTSAQKNPTAFYLCASSLFTTGNTEAFFGQGTRLTVV.

This clone showed up just once. V and J are TRBV2 and TRBJ2-7, with 8 bases matching TRBD1. The CDR3 length is 11 residues. The germline V gene has CDR1 SNHLY and CDR2 FYNNEI. V dropped 6 bases and J dropped 7; count of bases not matched to a gene: 2. Written as DNA, the CDR3 is TGTGCCAGCAGACAGGGGGATGAGCAGTACTTC. Its protein is CASRQGDEQYF.